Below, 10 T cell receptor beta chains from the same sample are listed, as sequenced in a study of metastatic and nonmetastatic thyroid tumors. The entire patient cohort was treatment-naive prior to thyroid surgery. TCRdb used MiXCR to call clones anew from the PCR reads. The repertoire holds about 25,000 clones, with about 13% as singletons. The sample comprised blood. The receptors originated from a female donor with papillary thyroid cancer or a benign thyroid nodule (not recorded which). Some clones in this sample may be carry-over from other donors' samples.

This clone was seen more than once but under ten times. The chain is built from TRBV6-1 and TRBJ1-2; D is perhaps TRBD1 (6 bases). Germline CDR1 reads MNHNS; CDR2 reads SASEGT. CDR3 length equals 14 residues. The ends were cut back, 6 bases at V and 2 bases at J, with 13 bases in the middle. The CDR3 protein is CASSQLGGNYGYTF. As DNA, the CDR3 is TGTGCCAGCAGCCAACTTGGGGGCAACTATGGCTACACCTTC.

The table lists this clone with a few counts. CDR3 protein: CASSPTQGVAISDTQYF. DNA of the CDR3: TGTGCCAGCAGCCCCACCCAGGGGGTCGCGATTTCAGATACGCAGTATTTT. The chain uses TRBV9 and TRBJ2-3; 7 nucleotides line up with TRBD1. Germline assignment: CDR1 SGDLS and CDR2 YYNGEE. V lost 4 bases, J lost 4 bases, and 15 bases stayed unmatched. The CDR3 sequence is 17 residues long.

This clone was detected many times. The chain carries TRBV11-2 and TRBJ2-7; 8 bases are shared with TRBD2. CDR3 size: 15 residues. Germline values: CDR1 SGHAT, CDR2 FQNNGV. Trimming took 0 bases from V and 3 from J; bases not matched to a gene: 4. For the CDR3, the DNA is TGTGCCAGCAGCTTAGATATAGCGGGGAACTACGAGCAGTACTTC. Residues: CASSLDIAGNYEQYF.

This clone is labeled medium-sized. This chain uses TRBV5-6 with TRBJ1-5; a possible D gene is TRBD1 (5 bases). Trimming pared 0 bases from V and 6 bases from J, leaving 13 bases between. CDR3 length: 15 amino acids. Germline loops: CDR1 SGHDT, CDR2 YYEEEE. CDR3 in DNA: TGTGCCAGCAGCTTGGGGGGGATTGGTAGTCAGCCCCAGCATTTT. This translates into CASSLGGIGSQPQHF.

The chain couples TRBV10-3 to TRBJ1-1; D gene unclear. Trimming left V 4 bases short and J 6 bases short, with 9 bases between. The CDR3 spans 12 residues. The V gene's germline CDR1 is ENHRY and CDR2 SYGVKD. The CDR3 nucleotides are TGTGCCATCAGTGGTGGGGTGGCTGAAGCTTTCTTT. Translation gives CAISGGVAEAFF.

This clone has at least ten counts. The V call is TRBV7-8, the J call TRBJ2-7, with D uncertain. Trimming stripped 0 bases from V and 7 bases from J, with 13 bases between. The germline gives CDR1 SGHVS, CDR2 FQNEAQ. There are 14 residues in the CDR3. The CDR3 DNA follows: TGTGCCAGCAGCTTAGCGCCCAGGTCTGGTGAGCAGTACTTC. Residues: CASSLAPRSGEQYF.

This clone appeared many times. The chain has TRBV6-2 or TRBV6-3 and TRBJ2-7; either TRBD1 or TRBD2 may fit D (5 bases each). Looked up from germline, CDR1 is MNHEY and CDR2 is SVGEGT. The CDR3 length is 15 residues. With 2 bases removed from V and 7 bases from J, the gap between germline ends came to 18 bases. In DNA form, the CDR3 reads TGTGCCAGCAGTTACGGGACCACGCATTTAGGGGAGCAGTACTTC. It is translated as CASSYGTTHLGEQYF.

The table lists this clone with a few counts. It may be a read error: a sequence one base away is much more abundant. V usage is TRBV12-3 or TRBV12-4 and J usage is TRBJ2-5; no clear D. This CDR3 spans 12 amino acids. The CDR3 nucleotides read TGTGCCAGCAGTCGAAGGGCAGAGACCCGGTACTTC. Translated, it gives CASSRRAETRYF.

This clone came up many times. The CDR3 coding sequence is TGTGCCACCAGTGTGGGGCCTGGGACCGGGGAGCTGTTTTTT. Translated: CATSVGPGTGELFF. The chain carries TRBV15 and TRBJ2-2; D might be TRBD1 (5 bases). The CDR3 is made up of 14 amino acids. Germline V gene lookup returns CDR1 LNHNV and CDR2 YYDKDF (reference sequence). V lost 6 bases and J 5 bases, leaving 13 bases between the germline ends.

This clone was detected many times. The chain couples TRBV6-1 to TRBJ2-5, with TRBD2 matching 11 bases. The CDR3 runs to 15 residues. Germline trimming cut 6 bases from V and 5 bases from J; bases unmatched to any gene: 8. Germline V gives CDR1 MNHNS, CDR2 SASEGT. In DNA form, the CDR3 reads TGTGCCAGCAGAAACTGGGTAGCGGGAGGGGAGACCCAGTACTTC. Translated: CASRNWVAGGETQYF.